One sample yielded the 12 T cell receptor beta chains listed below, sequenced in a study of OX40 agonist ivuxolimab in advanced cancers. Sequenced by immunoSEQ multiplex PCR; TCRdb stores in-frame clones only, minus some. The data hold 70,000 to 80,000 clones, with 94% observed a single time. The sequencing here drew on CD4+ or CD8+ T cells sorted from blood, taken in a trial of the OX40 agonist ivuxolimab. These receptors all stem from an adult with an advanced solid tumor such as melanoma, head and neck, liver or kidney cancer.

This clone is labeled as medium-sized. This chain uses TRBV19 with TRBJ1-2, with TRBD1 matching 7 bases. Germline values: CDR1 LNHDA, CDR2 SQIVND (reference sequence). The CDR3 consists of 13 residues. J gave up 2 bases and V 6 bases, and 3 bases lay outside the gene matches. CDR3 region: CASSQTGNYGYTF. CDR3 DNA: TGTGCCAGTAGCCAGACAGGGAACTATGGCTACACCTTC.

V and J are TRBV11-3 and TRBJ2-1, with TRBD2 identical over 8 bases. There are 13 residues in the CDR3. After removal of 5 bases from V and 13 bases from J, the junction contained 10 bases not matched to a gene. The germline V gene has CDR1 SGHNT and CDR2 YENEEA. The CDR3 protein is CASSPSGGARQFF. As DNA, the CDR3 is TGTGCCAGCAGCCCATCGGGGGGGGCGAGACAGTTCTTC.

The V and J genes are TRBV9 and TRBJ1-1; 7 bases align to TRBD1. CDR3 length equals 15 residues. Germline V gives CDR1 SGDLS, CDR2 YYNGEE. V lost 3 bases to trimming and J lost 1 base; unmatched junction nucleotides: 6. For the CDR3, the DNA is TGTGCCAGCAGCGCAAGCCAGGGGGGGAACACTGAAGCTTTCTTT. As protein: CASSASQGGNTEAFF.

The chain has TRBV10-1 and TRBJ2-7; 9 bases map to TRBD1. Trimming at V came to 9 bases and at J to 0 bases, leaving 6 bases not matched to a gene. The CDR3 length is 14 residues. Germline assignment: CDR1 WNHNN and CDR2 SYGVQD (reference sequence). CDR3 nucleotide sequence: TGCGCCAGTCCTGGACAGGGGAGCTCCTACGAGCAGTACTTC. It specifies CASPGQGSSYEQYF.

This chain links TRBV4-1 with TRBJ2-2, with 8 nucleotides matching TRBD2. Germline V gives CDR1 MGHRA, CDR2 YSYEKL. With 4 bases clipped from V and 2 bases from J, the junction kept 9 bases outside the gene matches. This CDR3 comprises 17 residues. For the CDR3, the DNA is TGCGCCAGCAGCCCCATATGGGCGGGAGGTAACACCGGGGAGCTGTTTTTT. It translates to CASSPIWAGGNTGELFF.

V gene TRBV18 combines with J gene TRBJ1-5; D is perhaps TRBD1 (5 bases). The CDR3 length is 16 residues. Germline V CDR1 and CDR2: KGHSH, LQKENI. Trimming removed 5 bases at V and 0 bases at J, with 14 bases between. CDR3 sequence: CASSAGPPLSNQPQHF. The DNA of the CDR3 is TGTGCCAGCTCAGCGGGACCCCCACTTAGCAATCAGCCCCAGCATTTT.

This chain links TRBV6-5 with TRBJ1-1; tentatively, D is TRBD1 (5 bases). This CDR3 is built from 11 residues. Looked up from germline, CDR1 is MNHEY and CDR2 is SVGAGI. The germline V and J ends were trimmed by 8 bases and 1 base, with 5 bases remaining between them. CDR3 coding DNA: TGTGCCAGCGGGGCGAACACTGAAGCTTTCTTT. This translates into CASGANTEAFF.

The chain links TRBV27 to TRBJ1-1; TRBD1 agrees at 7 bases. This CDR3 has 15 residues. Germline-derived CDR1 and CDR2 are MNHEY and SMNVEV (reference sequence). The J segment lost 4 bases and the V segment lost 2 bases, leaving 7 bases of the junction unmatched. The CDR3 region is CASSLTQGFATEAFF. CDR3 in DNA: TGTGCCAGCAGTTTAACACAGGGGTTTGCCACTGAAGCTTTCTTT.

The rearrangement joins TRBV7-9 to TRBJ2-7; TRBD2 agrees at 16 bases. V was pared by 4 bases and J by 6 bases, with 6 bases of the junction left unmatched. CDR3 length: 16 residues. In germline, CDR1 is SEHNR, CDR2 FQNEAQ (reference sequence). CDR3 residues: CASSWGLAGGEAEQYF. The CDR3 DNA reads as TGTGCCAGCAGCTGGGGACTAGCGGGAGGGGAGGCCGAGCAGTACTTC.

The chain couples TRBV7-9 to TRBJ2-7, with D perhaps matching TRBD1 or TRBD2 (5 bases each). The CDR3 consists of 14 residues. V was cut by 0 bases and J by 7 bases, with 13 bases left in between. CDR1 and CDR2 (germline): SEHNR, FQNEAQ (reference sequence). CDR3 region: CASSLATGLREQYF. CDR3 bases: TGTGCCAGCAGCTTAGCAACGGGGCTAAGGGAGCAGTACTTC.

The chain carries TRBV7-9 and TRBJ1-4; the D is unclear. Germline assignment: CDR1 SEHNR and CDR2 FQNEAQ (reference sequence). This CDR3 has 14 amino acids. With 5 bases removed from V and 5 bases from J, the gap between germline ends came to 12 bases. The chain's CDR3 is CASSQLMGNEKLFF. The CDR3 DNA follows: TGTGCCAGCAGCCAGCTTATGGGAAATGAAAAACTGTTTTTT. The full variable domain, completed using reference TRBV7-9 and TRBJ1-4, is DTGVSQNPRHKITKRGQNVTFRCDPISEHNRLYWYRQTLGQGPEFLTYFQNEAQLEKSRLLSDRFSAERPKGSFSTLEIQRTEQGDSAMYLCASSQLMGNEKLFFGSGTQLSVL.

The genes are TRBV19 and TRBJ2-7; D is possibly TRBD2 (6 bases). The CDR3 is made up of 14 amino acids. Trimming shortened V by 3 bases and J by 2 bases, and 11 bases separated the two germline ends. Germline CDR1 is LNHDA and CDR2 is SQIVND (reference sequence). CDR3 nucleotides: TGTGCCAGTAGTATTGGAGGGGTTCCCTACGAGCAGTACTTC. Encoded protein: CASSIGGVPYEQYF.